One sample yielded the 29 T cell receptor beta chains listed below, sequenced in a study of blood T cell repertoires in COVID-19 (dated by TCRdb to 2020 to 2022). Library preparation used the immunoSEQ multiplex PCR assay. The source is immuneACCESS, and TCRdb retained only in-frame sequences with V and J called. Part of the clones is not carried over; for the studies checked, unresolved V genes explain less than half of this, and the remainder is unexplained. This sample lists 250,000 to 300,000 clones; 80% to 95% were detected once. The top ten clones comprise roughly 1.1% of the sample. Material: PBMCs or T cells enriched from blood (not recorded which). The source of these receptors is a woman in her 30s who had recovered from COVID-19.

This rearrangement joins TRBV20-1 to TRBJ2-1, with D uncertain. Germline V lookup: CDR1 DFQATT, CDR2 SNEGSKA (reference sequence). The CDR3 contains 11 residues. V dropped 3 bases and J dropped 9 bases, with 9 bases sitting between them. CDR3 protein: CSARMVAEQFF. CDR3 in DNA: TGCAGTGCTAGGATGGTGGCTGAGCAGTTCTTC.

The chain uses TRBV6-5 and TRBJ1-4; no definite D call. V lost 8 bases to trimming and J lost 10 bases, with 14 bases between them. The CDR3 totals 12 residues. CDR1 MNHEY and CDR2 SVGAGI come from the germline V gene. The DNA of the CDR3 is TGTGCCAGCGGATTGGCGGGATCAAAACTGTTTTTT. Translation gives CASGLAGSKLFF.

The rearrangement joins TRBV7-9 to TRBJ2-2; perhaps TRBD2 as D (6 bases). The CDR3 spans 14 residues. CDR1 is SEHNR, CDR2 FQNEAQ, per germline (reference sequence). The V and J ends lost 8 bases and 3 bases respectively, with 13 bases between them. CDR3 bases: TGTGCCAGCGATATATCGGGAGACACCGGGGAGCTGTTTTTT. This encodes CASDISGDTGELFF.

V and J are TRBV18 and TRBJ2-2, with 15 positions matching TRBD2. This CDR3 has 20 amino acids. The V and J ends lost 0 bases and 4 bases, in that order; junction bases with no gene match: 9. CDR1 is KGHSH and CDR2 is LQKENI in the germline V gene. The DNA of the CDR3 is TGTGCCAGCTCACCACCCCTTGGACTAGCGGGAGGGAGGAGCACCGGGGAGCTGTTTTTT. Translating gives CASSPPLGLAGGRSTGELFF.

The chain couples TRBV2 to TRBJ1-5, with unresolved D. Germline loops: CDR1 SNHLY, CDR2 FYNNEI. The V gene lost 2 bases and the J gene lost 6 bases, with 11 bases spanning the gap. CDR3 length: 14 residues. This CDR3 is CASSERFGGQPQHF. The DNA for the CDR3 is TGTGCCAGCAGTGAAAGATTCGGTGGTCAGCCCCAGCATTTT.

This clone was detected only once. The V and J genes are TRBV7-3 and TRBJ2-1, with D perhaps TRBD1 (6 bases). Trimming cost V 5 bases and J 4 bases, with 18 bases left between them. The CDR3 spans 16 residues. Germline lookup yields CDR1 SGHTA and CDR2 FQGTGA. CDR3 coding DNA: TGTGCCAGCAGCAAAACCGGGGCAGGGGCTTACAATGAGCAGTTCTTC. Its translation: CASSKTGAGAYNEQFF.

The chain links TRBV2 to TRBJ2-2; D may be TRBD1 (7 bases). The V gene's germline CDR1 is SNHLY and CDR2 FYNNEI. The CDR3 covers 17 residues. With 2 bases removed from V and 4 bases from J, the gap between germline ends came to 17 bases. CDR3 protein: CASSEPGGMGSTGELFF. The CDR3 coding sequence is TGTGCCAGCAGTGAACCAGGGGGGATGGGAAGCACCGGGGAGCTGTTTTTT.

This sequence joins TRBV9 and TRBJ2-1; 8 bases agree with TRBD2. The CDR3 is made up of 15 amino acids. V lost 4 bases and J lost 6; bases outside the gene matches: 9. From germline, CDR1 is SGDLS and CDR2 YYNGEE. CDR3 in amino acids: CASSPRAGGVNEQFF. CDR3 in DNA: TGTGCCAGCAGCCCAAGGGCGGGAGGTGTCAATGAGCAGTTCTTC.

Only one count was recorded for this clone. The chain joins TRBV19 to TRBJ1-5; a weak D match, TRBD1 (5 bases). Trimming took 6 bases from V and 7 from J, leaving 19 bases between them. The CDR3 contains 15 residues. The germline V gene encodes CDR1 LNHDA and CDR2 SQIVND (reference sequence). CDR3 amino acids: CASRTGQGEIQPQHF. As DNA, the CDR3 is TGTGCCAGTAGGACCGGGCAGGGTGAGATCCAGCCCCAGCATTTT.

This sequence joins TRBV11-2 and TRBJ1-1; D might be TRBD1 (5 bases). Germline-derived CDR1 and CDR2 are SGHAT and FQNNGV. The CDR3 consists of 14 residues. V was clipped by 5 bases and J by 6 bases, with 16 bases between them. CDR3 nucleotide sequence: TGTGCCAGCAGCCCTACGGGGGTTCTGGCTGAAGCTTTCTTT. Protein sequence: CASSPTGVLAEAFF.

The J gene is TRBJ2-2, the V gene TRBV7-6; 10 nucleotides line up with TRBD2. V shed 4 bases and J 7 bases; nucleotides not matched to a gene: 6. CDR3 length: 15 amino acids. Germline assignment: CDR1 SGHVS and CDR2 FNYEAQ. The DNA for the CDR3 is TGTGCCAGCAGCTCACTAGCGGGACTGGGCGGGGAGCTGTTTTTT. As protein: CASSSLAGLGGELFF.

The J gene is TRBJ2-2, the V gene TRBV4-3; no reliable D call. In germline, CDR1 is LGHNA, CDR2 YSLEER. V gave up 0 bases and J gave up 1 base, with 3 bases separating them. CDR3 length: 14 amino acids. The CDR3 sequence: CASSQDKNTGELFF. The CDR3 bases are TGCGCCAGCAGCCAAGATAAGAACACCGGGGAGCTGTTTTTT.

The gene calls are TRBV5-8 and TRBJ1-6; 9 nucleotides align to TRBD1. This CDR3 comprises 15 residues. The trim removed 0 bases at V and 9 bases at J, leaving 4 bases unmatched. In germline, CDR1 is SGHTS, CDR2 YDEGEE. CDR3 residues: CASSLAGTGSSPLHF. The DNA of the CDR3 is TGTGCCAGCAGCTTGGCCGGGACAGGGTCTTCACCCCTCCACTTT.

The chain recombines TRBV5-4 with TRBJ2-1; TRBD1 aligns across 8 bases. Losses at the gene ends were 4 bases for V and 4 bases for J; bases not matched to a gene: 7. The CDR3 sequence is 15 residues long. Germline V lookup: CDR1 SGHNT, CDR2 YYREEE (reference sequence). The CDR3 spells CASSASGTGYNEQFF. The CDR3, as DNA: TGTGCCAGCAGCGCATCCGGGACAGGATACAATGAGCAGTTCTTC.

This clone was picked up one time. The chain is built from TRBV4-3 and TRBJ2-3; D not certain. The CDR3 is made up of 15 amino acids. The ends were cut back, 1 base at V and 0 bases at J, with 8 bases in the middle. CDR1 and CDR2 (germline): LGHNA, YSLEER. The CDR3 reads CASSQGVYSTDTQYF. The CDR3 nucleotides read TGCGCCAGCAGCCAAGGAGTTTATAGCACAGATACGCAGTATTTT.

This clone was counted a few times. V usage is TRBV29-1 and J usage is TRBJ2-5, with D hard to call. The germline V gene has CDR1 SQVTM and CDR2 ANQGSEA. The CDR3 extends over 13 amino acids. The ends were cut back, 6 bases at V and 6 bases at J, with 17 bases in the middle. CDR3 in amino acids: CSVSQSELKTQYF. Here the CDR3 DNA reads TGCAGCGTCAGTCAGTCGGAGTTAAAGACCCAGTACTTC. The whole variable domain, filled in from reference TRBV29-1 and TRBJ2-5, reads SAVISQKPSRDICQRGTSLTIQCQVDSQVTMMFWYRQQPGQSLTLIATANQGSEATYESGFVIDKFPISRPNLTFSTLTVSNMSPEDSSIYLCSVSQSELKTQYFGPGTRLLVL.

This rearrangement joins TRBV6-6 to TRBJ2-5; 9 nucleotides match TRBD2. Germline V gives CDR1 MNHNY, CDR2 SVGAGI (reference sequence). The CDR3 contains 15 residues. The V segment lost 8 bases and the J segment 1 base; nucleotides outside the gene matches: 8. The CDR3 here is CASLSASGAQETQYF. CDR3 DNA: TGTGCCAGCCTCTCGGCTAGCGGGGCCCAAGAGACCCAGTACTTC.

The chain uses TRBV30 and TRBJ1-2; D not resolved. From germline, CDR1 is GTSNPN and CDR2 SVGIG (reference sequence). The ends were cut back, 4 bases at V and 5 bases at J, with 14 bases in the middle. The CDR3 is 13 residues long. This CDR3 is CAWTQVVSYGYTF. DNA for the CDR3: TGTGCCTGGACTCAGGTCGTTTCTTATGGCTACACCTTC.

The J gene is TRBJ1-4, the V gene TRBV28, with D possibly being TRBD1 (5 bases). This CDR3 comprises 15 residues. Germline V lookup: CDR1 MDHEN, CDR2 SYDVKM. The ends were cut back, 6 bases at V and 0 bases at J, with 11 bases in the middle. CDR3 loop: CASSPGSATNEKLFF. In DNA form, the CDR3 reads TGTGCCAGCAGCCCAGGGTCTGCAACTAATGAAAAACTGTTTTTT. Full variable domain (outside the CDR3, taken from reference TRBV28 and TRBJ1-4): DVKVTQSSRYLVKRTGEKVFLECVQDMDHENMFWYRQDPGLGLRLIYFSYDVKMKEKGDIPEGYSVSREKKERFSLILESASTNQTSMYLCASSPGSATNEKLFFGSGTQLSVL.

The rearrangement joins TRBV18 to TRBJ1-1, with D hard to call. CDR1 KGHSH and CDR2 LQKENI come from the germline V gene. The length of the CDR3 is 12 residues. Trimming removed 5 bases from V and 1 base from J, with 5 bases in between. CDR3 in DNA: TGTGCCAGCTCAGGCACGAACACTGAAGCTTTCTTT. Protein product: CASSGTNTEAFF. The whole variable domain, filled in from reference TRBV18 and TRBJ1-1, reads NAGVMQNPRHLVRRRGQEARLRCSPMKGHSHVYWYRQLPEEGLKFMVYLQKENIIDESGMPKERFSAEFPKEGPSILRIQQVVRGDSAAYFCASSGTNTEAFFGQGTRLTVV.

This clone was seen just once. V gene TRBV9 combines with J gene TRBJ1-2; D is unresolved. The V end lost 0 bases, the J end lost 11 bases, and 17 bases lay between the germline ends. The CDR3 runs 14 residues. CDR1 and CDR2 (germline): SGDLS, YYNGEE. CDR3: CASSVGGGLARYTF. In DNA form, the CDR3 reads TGTGCCAGCAGCGTAGGGGGTGGCCTAGCTAGGTACACCTTC.

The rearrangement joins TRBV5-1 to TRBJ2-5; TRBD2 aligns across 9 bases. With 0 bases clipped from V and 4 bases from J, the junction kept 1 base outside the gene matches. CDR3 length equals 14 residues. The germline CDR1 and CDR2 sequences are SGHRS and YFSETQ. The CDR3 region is CASSLASGTETQYF. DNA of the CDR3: TGCGCCAGCAGCTTGGCTAGCGGGACAGAGACCCAGTACTTC.

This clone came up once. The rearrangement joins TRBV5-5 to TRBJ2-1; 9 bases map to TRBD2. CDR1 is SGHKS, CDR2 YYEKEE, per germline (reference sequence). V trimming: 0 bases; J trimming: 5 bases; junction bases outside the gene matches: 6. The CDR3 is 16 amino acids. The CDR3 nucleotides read TGTGCCAGCAGCTTGGTTGTCCGACTAGCGGACAATGAGCAGTTCTTC. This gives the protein CASSLVVRLADNEQFF. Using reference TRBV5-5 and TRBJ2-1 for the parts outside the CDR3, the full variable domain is DAGVTQSPTHLIKTRGQQVTLRCSPISGHKSVSWYQQVLGQGPQFIFQYYEKEERGRGNFPDRFSARQFPNYSSELNVNALLLGDSALYLCASSLVVRLADNEQFFGPGTRLTVL.

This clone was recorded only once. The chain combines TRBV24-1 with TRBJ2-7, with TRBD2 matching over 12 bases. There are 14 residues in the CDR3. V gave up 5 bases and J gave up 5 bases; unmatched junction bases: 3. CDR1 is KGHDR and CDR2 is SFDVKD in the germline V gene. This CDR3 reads CATSARTSGDEQYF. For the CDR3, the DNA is TGTGCCACCAGTGCCCGGACTAGCGGGGACGAGCAGTACTTC.

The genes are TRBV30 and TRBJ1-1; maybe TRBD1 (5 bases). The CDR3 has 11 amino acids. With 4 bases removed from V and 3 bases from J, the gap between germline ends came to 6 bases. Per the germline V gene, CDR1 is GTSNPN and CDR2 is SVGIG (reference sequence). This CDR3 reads CAWTRDTEAFF. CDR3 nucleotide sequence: TGTGCCTGGACCAGGGACACTGAAGCTTTCTTT.

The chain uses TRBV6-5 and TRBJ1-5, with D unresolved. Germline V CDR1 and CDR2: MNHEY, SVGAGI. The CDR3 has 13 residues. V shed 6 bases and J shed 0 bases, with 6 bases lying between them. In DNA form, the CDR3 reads TGTGCCAGCAGGGACTATAGCAATCAGCCCCAGCATTTT. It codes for CASRDYSNQPQHF.

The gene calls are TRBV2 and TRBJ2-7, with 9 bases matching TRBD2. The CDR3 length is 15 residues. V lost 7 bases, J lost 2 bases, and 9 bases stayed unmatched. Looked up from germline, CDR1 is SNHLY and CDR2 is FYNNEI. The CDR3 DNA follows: TGTGCCAGCACGGATCTAGCGGGACCTACCTACGAGCAGTACTTC. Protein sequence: CASTDLAGPTYEQYF.

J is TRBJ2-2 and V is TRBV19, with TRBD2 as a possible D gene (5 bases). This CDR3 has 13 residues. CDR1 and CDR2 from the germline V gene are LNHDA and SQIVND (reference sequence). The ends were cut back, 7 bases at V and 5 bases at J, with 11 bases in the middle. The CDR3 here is CASTMRVTGELFF. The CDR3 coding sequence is TGTGCCAGTACCATGAGGGTTACCGGGGAGCTGTTTTTT.

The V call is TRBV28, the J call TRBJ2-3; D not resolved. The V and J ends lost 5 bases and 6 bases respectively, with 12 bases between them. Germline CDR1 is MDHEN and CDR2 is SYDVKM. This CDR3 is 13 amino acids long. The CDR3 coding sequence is TGTGCCAGCAGTCCGTCGACTGAGGATACGCAGTATTTT. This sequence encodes CASSPSTEDTQYF.